This is a list of T cell receptor beta chains from one sample in a study of T cell responses to AZD1222 COVID-19 vaccine. Method: immunoSEQ multiplex PCR; TCRdb's copy keeps in-frame clones and lacks some. The sample consists of about 180,000 clones, 88% of them appearing once. The material sequenced was peripheral blood, taken 28 days after the second AZD1222 dose. These receptors came from an adult who received the AZD1222 COVID-19 vaccine. Each CDR3 is given with its conserved first and last residue. The order of the fields is V gene, J gene, D gene, CDR3 length, clone size, CDR3 protein, CDR3 DNA. A D gene is named only where the DNA matches it firmly. For some rows the clone size is stated as once, few or many, or as a class when expanded; others skip it.

v_gene: TRBV7-2; j_gene: TRBJ1-1; d_gene: .; len: 14; abundance: .; CDR3aa: CASRVKGHNTEAFF; CDR3nt: TGTGCCAGCAGGGTTAAGGGCCATAACACTGAAGCTTTCTTT
v_gene: TRBV6-2/TRBV6-3; j_gene: TRBJ1-2; d_gene: .; len: 15; abundance: .; CDR3aa: CASSYSGRWNYGYTF; CDR3nt: TGTGCCAGCAGTTACTCGGGACGGTGGAACTATGGCTACACCTTC
v_gene: TRBV6-5; j_gene: TRBJ2-7; d_gene: .; len: 15; abundance: .; CDR3aa: CASSYSTGETYEQYF; CDR3nt: TGTGCCAGCAGTTACTCGACCGGGGAGACCTACGAGCAGTACTTC
v_gene: TRBV19; j_gene: TRBJ2-1; d_gene: TRBD1; len: 14; abundance: .; CDR3aa: CASTGTGSYNEQFF; CDR3nt: TGTGCCAGTACCGGGACAGGGTCCTACAATGAGCAGTTCTTC
v_gene: TRBV2; j_gene: TRBJ1-5; d_gene: TRBD1; len: 18; abundance: .; CDR3aa: CASSSTGTGAYSNQPQHF; CDR3nt: TGTGCCAGCAGTAGCACCGGGACAGGGGCCTATAGCAATCAGCCCCAGCATTTT
v_gene: TRBV7-9; j_gene: TRBJ2-1; d_gene: TRBD2; len: 16; abundance: .; CDR3aa: CASSLSAGISYNEQFF; CDR3nt: TGTGCCAGCAGCCTTTCAGCGGGGATCTCCTACAATGAGCAGTTCTTC
v_gene: TRBV29-1; j_gene: TRBJ1-1; d_gene: TRBD1; len: 13; abundance: .; CDR3aa: CSAQPTGGTEAFF; CDR3nt: TGCAGCGCCCAACCCACAGGGGGCACTGAAGCTTTCTTT
v_gene: TRBV2; j_gene: TRBJ1-3; d_gene: .; len: 14; abundance: .; CDR3aa: CASKEVVAGNTIYF; CDR3nt: TGTGCCAGCAAGGAGGTGGTGGCTGGAAACACCATATATTTT
v_gene: TRBV19; j_gene: TRBJ1-3; d_gene: .; len: 16; abundance: .; CDR3aa: CASTGGRTISGNTIYF; CDR3nt: TGTGCCAGTACTGGTGGACGGACGATCTCTGGAAACACCATATATTTT
v_gene: TRBV28; j_gene: TRBJ1-1; d_gene: .; len: 11; abundance: .; CDR3aa: CASSLGWEAFF; CDR3nt: TGTGCCAGCAGTTTAGGCTGGGAAGCTTTCTTT
v_gene: TRBV5-1; j_gene: TRBJ1-4; d_gene: .; len: 14; abundance: .; CDR3aa: CASSSLGTNEKLFF; CDR3nt: TGCGCCAGCAGCTCGCTGGGGACTAATGAAAAACTGTTTTTT
v_gene: TRBV11-3; j_gene: TRBJ2-7; d_gene: .; len: 14; abundance: .; CDR3aa: CASSLGGTNYEQYF; CDR3nt: TGTGCCAGCAGCTTGGGGGGCACAAACTACGAGCAGTACTTC
v_gene: TRBV27; j_gene: TRBJ1-1; d_gene: .; len: 14; abundance: .; CDR3aa: CASSPLTGRTEAFF; CDR3nt: TGTGCCAGCAGTCCCTTGACAGGTCGGACTGAAGCTTTCTTT
v_gene: TRBV14; j_gene: TRBJ1-2; d_gene: TRBD1; len: 14; abundance: few; CDR3aa: CASSQDRTGYGYTF; CDR3nt: TGTGCCAGCAGCCAAGATCGGACAGGGTATGGCTACACCTTC
v_gene: TRBV5-4; j_gene: TRBJ1-5; d_gene: .; len: 14; abundance: .; CDR3aa: CASSFSGDGQPQHF; CDR3nt: TGTGCCAGCAGCTTTTCAGGGGATGGACAGCCCCAGCATTTT
v_gene: TRBV19; j_gene: TRBJ2-1; d_gene: TRBD1; len: 14; abundance: .; CDR3aa: CANTLDRVGNEQFF; CDR3nt: TGTGCCAACACCCTTGACAGGGTGGGCAATGAGCAGTTCTTC
v_gene: TRBV30; j_gene: TRBJ2-1; d_gene: TRBD2; len: 11; abundance: .; CDR3aa: CAWRREGPLIF; CDR3nt: TGTGCCTGGAGGCGGGAGGGCCCCCTGATCTTC